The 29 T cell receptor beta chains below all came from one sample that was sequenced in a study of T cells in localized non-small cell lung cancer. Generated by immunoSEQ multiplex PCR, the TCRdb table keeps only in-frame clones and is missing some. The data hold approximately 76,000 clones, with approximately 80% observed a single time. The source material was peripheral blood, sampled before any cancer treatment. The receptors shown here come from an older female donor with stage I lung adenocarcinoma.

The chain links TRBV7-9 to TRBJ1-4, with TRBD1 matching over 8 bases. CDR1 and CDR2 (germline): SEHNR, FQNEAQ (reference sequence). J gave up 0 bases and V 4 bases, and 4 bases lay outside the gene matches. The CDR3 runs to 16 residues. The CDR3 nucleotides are TGTGCCAGCAGCTCCCTACAGGGGGCAACTAATGAAAAACTGTTTTTT. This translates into CASSSLQGATNEKLFF.

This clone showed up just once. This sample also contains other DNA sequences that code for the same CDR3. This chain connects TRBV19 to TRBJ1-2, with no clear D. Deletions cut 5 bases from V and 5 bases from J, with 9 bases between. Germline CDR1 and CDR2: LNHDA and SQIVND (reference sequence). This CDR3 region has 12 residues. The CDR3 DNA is TGTGCCAGTAGTGAAACAGATTATGGCTACACCTTC. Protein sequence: CASSETDYGYTF.

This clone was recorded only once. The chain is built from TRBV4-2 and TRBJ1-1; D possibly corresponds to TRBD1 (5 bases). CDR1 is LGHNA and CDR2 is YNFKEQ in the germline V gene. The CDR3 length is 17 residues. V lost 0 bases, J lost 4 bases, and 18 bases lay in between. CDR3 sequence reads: CASSQEHRGLSSTEAFF. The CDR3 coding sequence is TGTGCCAGCAGCCAAGAGCACCGGGGACTCTCTAGCACTGAAGCTTTCTTT.

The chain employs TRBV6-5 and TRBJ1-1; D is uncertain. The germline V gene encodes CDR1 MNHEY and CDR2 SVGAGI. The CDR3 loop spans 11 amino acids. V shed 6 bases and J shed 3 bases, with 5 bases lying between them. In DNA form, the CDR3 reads TGTGCCAGCAGCCCATACACTGAAGCTTTCTTT. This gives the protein CASSPYTEAFF.

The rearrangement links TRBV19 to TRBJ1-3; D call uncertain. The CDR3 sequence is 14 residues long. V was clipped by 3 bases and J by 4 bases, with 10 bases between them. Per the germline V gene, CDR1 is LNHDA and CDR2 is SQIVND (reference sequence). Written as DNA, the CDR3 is TGTGCCAGTAGTATTCCAAGTGACGGAAACACCATATATTTT. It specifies CASSIPSDGNTIYF.

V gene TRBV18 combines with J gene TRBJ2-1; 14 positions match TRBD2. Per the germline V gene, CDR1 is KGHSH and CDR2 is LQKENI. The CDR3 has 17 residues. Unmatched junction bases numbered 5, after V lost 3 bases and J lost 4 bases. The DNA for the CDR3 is TGTGCCAGCTCACCGAGACTAGCGGGGGGGACATACAATGAGCAGTTCTTC. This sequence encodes CASSPRLAGGTYNEQFF.

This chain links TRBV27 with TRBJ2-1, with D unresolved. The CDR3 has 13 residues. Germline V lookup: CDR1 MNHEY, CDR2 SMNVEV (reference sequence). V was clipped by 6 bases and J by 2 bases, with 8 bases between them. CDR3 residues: CASSPTPYNEQFF. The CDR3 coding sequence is TGTGCCAGCAGCCCTACCCCCTACAATGAGCAGTTCTTC.

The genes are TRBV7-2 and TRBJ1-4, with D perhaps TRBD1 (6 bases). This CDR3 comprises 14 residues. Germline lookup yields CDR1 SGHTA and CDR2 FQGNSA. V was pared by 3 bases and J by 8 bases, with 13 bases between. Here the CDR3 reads CASSFMSGEEKLFF. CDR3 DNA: TGTGCCAGCAGCTTTATGTCAGGGGAGGAAAAACTGTTTTTT. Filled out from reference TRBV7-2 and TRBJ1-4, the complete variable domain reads GAGVSQSPSNKVTEKGKDVELRCDPISGHTALYWYRQSLGQGLEFLIYFQGNSAPDKSGLPSDRFSAERTGGSVSTLTIQRTQQEDSAVYLCASSFMSGEEKLFFGSGTQLSVL.

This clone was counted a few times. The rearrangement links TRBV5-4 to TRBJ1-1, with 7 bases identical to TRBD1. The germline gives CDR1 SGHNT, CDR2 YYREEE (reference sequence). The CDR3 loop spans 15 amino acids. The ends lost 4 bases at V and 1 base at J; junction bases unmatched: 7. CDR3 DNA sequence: TGTGCCAGCAGCCCCGCGACAGGGACGAACACTGAAGCTTTCTTT. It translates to CASSPATGTNTEAFF.

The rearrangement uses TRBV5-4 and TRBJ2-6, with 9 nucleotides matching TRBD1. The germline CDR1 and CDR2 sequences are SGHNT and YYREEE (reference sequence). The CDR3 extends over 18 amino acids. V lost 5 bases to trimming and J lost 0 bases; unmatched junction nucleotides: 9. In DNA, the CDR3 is TGTGCCAGCAGACCGGCCGGGACAGGGTTCTCTGGGGCCAACGTCCTGACTTTC. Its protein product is CASRPAGTGFSGANVLTF.

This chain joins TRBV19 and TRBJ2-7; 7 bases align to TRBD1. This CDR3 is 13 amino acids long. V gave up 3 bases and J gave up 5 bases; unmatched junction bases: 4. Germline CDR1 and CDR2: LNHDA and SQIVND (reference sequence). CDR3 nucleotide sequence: TGTGCCAGTAGTATCACAGGGACAGACGAGCAGTACTTC. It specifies CASSITGTDEQYF. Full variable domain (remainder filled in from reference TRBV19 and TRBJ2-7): DGGITQSPKYLFRKEGQNVTLSCEQNLNHDAMYWYRQDPGQGLRLIYYSQIVNDFQKGDIAEGYSVSREKKESFPLTVTSAQKNPTAFYLCASSITGTDEQYFGPGTRLTVT.

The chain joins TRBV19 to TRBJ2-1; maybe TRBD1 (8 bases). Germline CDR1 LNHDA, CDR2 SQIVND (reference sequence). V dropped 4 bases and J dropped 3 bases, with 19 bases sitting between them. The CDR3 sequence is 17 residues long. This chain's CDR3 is CASSKAGQVVGYNEQFF. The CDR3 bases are TGTGCCAGTAGTAAAGCGGGACAGGTAGTAGGCTACAATGAGCAGTTCTTC.

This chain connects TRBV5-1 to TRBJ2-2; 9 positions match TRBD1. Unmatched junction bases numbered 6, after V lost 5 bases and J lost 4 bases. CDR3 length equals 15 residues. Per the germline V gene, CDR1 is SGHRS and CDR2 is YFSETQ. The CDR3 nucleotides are TGCGCCAGCAGGCGGGACAGGGATGGCACCGGGGAGCTGTTTTTT. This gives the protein CASRRDRDGTGELFF.

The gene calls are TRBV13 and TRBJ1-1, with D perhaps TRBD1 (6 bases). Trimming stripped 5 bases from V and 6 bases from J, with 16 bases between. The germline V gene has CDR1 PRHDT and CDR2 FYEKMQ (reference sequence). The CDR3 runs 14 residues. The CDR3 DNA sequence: TGTGCCAGCAGCCACCTCACAGGGAGGGCTGAAGCTTTCTTT. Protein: CASSHLTGRAEAFF.

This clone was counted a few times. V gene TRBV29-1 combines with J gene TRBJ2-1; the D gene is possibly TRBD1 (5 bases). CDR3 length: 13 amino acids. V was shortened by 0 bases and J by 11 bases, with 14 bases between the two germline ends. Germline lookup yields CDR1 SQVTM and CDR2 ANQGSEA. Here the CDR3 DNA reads TGCAGCGTTGAAGATTCGGAAGGGGTAAAGCAGTTCTTC. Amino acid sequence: CSVEDSEGVKQFF.

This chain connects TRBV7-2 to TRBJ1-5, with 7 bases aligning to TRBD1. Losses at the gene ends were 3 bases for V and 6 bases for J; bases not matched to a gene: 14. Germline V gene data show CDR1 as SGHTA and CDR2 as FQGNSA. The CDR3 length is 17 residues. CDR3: CASSFRDSRGVVQPQHF. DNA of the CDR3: TGTGCCAGCAGCTTCCGGGACAGTCGGGGGGTAGTTCAGCCCCAGCATTTT.

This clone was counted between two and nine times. The CDR3 is CASSLVSGTGDFPSYEQYF. The DNA of the CDR3 is TGTGCCAGCAGCTTAGTGTCCGGGACAGGGGATTTTCCGAGCTACGAGCAGTACTTC. The chain combines TRBV11-2 with TRBJ2-7; 10 bases agree with TRBD1. The CDR3 is 19 residues long. Germline V CDR1 and CDR2: SGHAT, FQNNGV. With 1 base clipped from V and 3 bases from J, the junction kept 15 bases outside the gene matches.

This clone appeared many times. Written as DNA, the CDR3 is TGTGCCAGCAGCCCGGGGGGACTAGCGGAGACCCAGTACTTC. Translating gives CASSPGGLAETQYF. This sequence joins TRBV2 and TRBJ2-5; 10 bases agree with TRBD2. V lost 6 bases to trimming and J lost 5 bases; unmatched junction nucleotides: 6. The germline V gene has CDR1 SNHLY and CDR2 FYNNEI. The CDR3 runs to 14 residues.

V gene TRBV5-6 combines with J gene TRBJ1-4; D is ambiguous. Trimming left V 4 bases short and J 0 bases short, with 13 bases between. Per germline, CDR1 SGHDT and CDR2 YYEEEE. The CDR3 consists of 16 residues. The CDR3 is CASSGRTLATNEKLFF. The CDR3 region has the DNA TGTGCCAGCAGCGGCCGGACGCTTGCAACTAATGAAAAACTGTTTTTT.

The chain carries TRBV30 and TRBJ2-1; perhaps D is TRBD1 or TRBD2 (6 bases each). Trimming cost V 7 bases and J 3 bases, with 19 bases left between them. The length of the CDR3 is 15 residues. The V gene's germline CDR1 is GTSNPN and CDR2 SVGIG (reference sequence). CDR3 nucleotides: TGTGCCTTGAAGATCGTACAGGGACTCTACAATGAGCAGTTCTTC. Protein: CALKIVQGLYNEQFF.

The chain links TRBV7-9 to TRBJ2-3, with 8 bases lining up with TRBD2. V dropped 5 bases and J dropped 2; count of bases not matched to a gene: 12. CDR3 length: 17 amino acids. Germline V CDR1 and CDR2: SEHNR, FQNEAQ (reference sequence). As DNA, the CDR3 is TGTGCCAGCAGCGGATACCAGCGGGAGACTTCCACAGATACGCAGTATTTT. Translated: CASSGYQRETSTDTQYF. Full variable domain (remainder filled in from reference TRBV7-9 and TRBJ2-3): DTGVSQNPRHKITKRGQNVTFRCDPISEHNRLYWYRQTLGQGPEFLTYFQNEAQLEKSRLLSDRFSAERPKGSFSTLEIQRTEQGDSAMYLCASSGYQRETSTDTQYFGPGTRLTVL.

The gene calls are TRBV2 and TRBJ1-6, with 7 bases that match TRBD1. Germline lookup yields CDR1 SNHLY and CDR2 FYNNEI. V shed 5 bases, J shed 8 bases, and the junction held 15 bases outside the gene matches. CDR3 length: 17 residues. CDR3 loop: CASSRDSPRYDDSPLHF. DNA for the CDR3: TGTGCCAGCAGTAGGGACAGCCCCCGTTATGACGATTCACCCCTCCACTTT.

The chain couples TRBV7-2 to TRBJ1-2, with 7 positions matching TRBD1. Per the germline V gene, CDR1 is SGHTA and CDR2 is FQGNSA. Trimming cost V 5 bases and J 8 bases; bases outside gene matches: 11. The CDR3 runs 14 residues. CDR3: CASSAAQGLGGYTF. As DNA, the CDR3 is TGTGCCAGCAGCGCCGCACAGGGGCTGGGAGGCTACACCTTC.

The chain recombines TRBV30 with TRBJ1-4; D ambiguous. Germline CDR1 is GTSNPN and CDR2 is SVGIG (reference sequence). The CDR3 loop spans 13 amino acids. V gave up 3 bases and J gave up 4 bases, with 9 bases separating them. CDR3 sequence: CAWSPGRNEKLFF. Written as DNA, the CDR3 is TGTGCCTGGAGCCCGGGCCGTAATGAAAAACTGTTTTTT.

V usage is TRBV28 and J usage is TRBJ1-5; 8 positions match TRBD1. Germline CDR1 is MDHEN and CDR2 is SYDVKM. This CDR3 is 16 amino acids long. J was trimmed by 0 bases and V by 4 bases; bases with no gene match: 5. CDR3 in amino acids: CASSSWTGSSNQPQHF. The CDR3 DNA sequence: TGTGCCAGCAGTTCTTGGACAGGGTCTAGCAATCAGCCCCAGCATTTT.

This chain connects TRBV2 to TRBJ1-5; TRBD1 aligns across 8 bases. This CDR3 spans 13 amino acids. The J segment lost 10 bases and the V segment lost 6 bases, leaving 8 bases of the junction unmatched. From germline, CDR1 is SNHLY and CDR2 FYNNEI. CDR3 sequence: CASRGQGFGPQHF. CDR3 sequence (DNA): TGTGCCAGCAGAGGACAGGGTTTCGGACCCCAGCATTTT.

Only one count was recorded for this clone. The chain's CDR3 is CASLDRANTEAFF. The CDR3, as DNA: TGTGCCAGCCTGGACAGGGCGAACACTGAAGCTTTCTTT. The J gene is TRBJ1-1, the V gene TRBV28, with 8 bases lining up with TRBD1. V shed 8 bases, J shed 1 base, and the junction held 3 bases outside the gene matches. Germline CDR1 and CDR2: MDHEN and SYDVKM. The CDR3 is 13 residues long.

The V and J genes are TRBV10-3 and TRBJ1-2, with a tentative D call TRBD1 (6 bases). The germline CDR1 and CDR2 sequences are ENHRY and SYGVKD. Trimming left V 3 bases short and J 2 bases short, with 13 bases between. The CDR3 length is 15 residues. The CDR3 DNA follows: TGTGCCATCAGTGATTACGGGGGGCAAAACTATGGCTACACCTTC. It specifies CAISDYGGQNYGYTF.

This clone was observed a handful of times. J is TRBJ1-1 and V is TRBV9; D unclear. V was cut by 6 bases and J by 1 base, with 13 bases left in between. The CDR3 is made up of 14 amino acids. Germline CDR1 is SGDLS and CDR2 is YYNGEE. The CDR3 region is CASKRDTANTEAFF. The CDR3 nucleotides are TGTGCCAGCAAGCGAGACACCGCGAACACTGAAGCTTTCTTT.